A selection of T cell receptor beta chains follows, all from one sample in a study of blood T cell repertoires in COVID-19. This table comes from immunoSEQ multiplex PCR, and its TCRdb copy is limited to in-frame clones, with some not included. The data contain just under 90,000 clones, roughly 90% of them singletons. Sequences were obtained from peripheral blood. Every receptor here comes from a man aged 60 to 69 with acute or convalescent COVID-19. The CDR3 runs from the conserved cysteine through the conserved F or W. D genes are given only for firm matches. Part of the rows lack a size; the others show once, few, many or a class for expanded clones.

TRBV19	TRBD1	TRBJ1-5	NA	TGTGCCACTACAGACAGGGAACAGCCCCAGCATTTT	CATTDREQPQHF
TRBV19	NA	TRBJ1-1	NA	TGTGCCAGTAGAACAGCGAACACTGAAGCTTTCTTT	CASRTANTEAFF
TRBV7-2	NA	TRBJ1-5	NA	TGTGCCAGCAGTGCCGGGACACAGGGTCAGCCCCAGCATTTT	CASSAGTQGQPQHF
TRBV19	TRBD1	TRBJ1-5	once	TGTGCCAGTCACGGTGGGGACAGGGGCTATCAGCCCCAGCATTTT	CASHGGDRGYQPQHF
TRBV28	TRBD1	TRBJ2-1	NA	TGTGCCAGCAGACGGACAGGGAATGAGCAGTTCTTC	CASRRTGNEQFF
TRBV28	NA	TRBJ1-6	NA	TGTGCCAGCAGTTTACAGGGCTTGGCTTCACCCCTCCACTTT	CASSLQGLASPLHF
TRBV13	TRBD2	TRBJ2-2	NA	TGTGCCAGCAGCTTAGGGCTAGCGGGACCTATAACCGGGGAGCTGTTTTTT	CASSLGLAGPITGELFF
TRBV25-1	TRBD1	TRBJ1-1	NA	TGTGCCTTCGGACAGGGGGCGACTCGTCCGAACACTGAAGCTTTCTTT	CAFGQGATRPNTEAFF
TRBV27	TRBD1	TRBJ1-2	NA	TGTGCCAGCAGTCCTCGGACAGGGAGTAAATCCGACTATGGCTACACCTTC	CASSPRTGSKSDYGYTF
TRBV19	TRBD2	TRBJ2-5	NA	TGTGCCAGTAGTATAGAAGGATTAGCGGGAGGGCGAGAGACCCAGTACTTC	CASSIEGLAGGRETQYF
TRBV21-1	NA	TRBJ1-5	once	TGTGCCAGCAGCAAATTTACAGGGGCCGACAATCAGCCCCAGCATTTT	CASSKFTGADNQPQHF
TRBV5-4	NA	TRBJ2-1	NA	TGTGCCAGCATGCTAGGCCGGGACATAGCCCCCAATGAGCAGTTCTTC	CASMLGRDIAPNEQFF
TRBV11-3	NA	TRBJ1-3	NA	TGTGCCAGCAGCCTCCGGGACATGAGCTCTGGAAACACCATATATTTT	CASSLRDMSSGNTIYF
TRBV28	TRBD1	TRBJ1-1	NA	TGTGCCAGCAGTTTAGGCGGGACAGCGATAGGTGAAGCTTTCTTT	CASSLGGTAIGEAFF
TRBV3-1/TRBV3-2	TRBD1	TRBJ2-2	NA	TGTGCCAGCAGCCAAGTGACAGGGTTGGCCGGGGAGCTGTTTTTT	CASSQVTGLAGELFF
TRBV19	NA	TRBJ1-4	NA	TGTGCCAGTAGTACCGATACAGGGTATGGTGAAAAACTGTTTTTT	CASSTDTGYGEKLFF
TRBV15	NA	TRBJ1-6	NA	TGTGCCACCAGCAGAGATTCAGGACAGTGGTCACCCCTCCACTTT	CATSRDSGQWSPLHF
TRBV15	NA	TRBJ2-1	NA	TGTGCCACCAGCAGAGATCGGAAGGGGTGGTACAATGAGCAGTTCTTC	CATSRDRKGWYNEQFF
TRBV3-1/TRBV3-2	NA	TRBJ2-5	NA	TGTGCCAGCAGCCCGATGGGGCAGGGTCGTGTCGGGACCCAGTACTTC	CASSPMGQGRVGTQYF
TRBV7-2	TRBD1	TRBJ2-7	NA	TGTGCCAGCAGCCCGCAATGGGACAGTGTTTCCTACGAGCAGTACTTC	CASSPQWDSVSYEQYF
TRBV5-4	TRBD1	TRBJ2-7	NA	TGTGCCAGCAGCCCAACGACAGGGGGCGCGGGAGAGCAGTACTTC	CASSPTTGGAGEQYF
TRBV7-8	TRBD1	TRBJ2-7	NA	TGTGCCAGCAGCTTAGCTGGAGGGACAGGGGCCTCCTACGAGCAGTACTTC	CASSLAGGTGASYEQYF
TRBV5-5	NA	TRBJ2-1	NA	TGTGCCAGCAGCGTAGGGGGGGGCGAGCAGTTCTTC	CASSVGGGEQFF
TRBV30	NA	TRBJ1-2	NA	TGTGCCTGGAGTGGGTTGGACAGCCAAGTTAGGGTTACATCCACCGAGACAGCTAACTATGGCTACACCTTC	CAWSGLDSQVRVTSTETANYGYTF